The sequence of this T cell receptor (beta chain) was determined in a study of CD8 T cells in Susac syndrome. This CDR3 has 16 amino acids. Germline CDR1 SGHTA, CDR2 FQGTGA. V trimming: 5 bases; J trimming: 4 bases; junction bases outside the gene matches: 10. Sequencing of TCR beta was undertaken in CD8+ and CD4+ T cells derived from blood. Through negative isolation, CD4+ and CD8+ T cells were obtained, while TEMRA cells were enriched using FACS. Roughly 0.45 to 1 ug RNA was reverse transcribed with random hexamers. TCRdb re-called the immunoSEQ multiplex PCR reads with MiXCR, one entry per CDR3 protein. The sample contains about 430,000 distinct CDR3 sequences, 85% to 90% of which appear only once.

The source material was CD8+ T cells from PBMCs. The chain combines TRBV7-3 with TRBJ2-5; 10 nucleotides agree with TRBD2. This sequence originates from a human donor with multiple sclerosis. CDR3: CASSPGLAEEGETQYF. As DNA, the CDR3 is TGTGCCAGCAGCCCTGGACTAGCGGAGGAGGGAGAGACCCAGTACTTC.